The 10 T cell receptor beta chains reported below all come from one sample, sequenced in a study of Tregs in tolerant kidney transplant recipients. Only in-frame clones appear in the TCRdb table, and some are missing; sequencing was by immunoSEQ multiplex PCR. The data show around 230,000 clones, approximately 84% seen once. The sequenced material came from CD4+ T cells from blood. These receptors originate from a human donor in good health.

This sequence joins TRBV7-6 and TRBJ2-7; 7 nucleotides match TRBD1. There are 19 residues in the CDR3. J gave up 6 bases and V 1 base, and 21 bases lay outside the gene matches. CDR1 SGHVS and CDR2 FNYEAQ come from the germline V gene. The CDR3 coding sequence is TGTGCCAGCAGCTTAGTCTCTTTCCTTCCGGGACAGCCCACTAGCGAGCAGTACTTC. This translates into CASSLVSFLPGQPTSEQYF. Together with reference TRBV7-6 and TRBJ2-7, the CDR3 gives the full variable domain: GAGVSQSPRYKVTKRGQDVALRCDPISGHVSLYWYRQALGQGPEFLTYFNYEAQQDKSGLPNDRFSAERPEGSISTLTIQRTEQRDSAMYRCASSLVSFLPGQPTSEQYFGPGTRLTVT.

This clone appeared a single time. The V call is TRBV5-1, the J call TRBJ2-1, with 13 bases lining up with TRBD2. J was trimmed by 9 bases and V by 4 bases; bases with no gene match: 7. CDR1 and CDR2 from the germline V gene are SGHRS and YFSETQ. The CDR3 is 15 amino acids. The CDR3 DNA reads as TGCGCCAGCAGCCCCCGGACTAGCGGGAGCGGTGAGCAGTTCTTC. This sequence encodes CASSPRTSGSGEQFF. The whole variable domain, filled in from reference TRBV5-1 and TRBJ2-1, reads KAGVTQTPRYLIKTRGQQVTLSCSPISGHRSVSWYQQTPGQGLQFLFEYFSETQRNKGNFPGRFSGRQFSNSRSEMNVSTLELGDSALYLCASSPRTSGSGEQFFGPGTRLTVL.

The chain links TRBV6-5 to TRBJ1-3; 11 bases line up with TRBD1. This CDR3 has 15 amino acids. Trimming cost V 8 bases and J 3 bases; bases outside gene matches: 6. Germline V gene data show CDR1 as MNHEY and CDR2 as SVGAGI. Written as DNA, the CDR3 is TGTGCCAGCCGTTGGGACAGGGGGGTTGGAAACACCATATATTTT. Protein: CASRWDRGVGNTIYF.

The V gene is TRBV10-1, the J gene TRBJ2-1; 8 bases fit TRBD1. From germline, CDR1 is WNHNN and CDR2 SYGVQD (reference sequence). The V segment lost 6 bases and the J segment 0 bases; nucleotides outside the gene matches: 4. There are 15 residues in the CDR3. The CDR3 is CASRPGGRSYNEQFF. The CDR3 DNA is TGCGCCAGCAGACCAGGGGGCCGCTCCTACAATGAGCAGTTCTTC.

The chain couples TRBV11-2 to TRBJ1-1; D is unresolved. In germline, CDR1 is SGHAT, CDR2 FQNNGV. This CDR3 contains 13 residues. V lost 0 bases and J 2 bases, leaving 4 bases between the germline ends. CDR3 protein: CASSLDTNTEAFF. In DNA, the CDR3 is TGTGCCAGCAGCTTAGATACAAACACTGAAGCTTTCTTT.

The V gene is TRBV12-5, the J gene TRBJ2-1; D is uncertain. The germline CDR1 and CDR2 sequences are LGHNT and FRNRAP. CDR3 size: 14 residues. Deletions cut 2 bases from V and 9 bases from J, with 14 bases between. CDR3 sequence: CASGLTIGPSEQFF. CDR3 DNA sequence: TGTGCTAGTGGTTTGACCATCGGCCCCTCTGAGCAGTTCTTC.

Here the CDR3 DNA reads TGTGCCAGCAGTGGCCGTATACTAGCGGGTCTCGGAGATACGCAGTATTTT. Its protein is CASSGRILAGLGDTQYF. The genes are TRBV2 and TRBJ2-3, with TRBD2 identical over 9 bases. Trimming removed 4 bases from V and 5 bases from J; junction bases left unmatched: 13. Per germline, CDR1 SNHLY and CDR2 FYNNEI. This CDR3 is 17 amino acids long. Full variable domain (remainder filled in from reference TRBV2 and TRBJ2-3): EPEVTQTPSHQVTQMGQEVILRCVPISNHLYFYWYRQILGQKVEFLVSFYNNEISEKSEIFDDQFSVERPDGSNFTLKIRSTKLEDSAMYFCASSGRILAGLGDTQYFGPGTRLTVL.

The chain couples TRBV7-8 to TRBJ2-3; TRBD2 matches 8 bases. The CDR3 loop spans 14 amino acids. V was pared by 5 bases and J by 3 bases, with 4 bases of the junction left unmatched. Germline assignment: CDR1 SGHVS and CDR2 FQNEAQ. DNA for the CDR3: TGTGCCAGCAGCCTTAGCGGGACGACAGATACGCAGTATTTT. Protein product: CASSLSGTTDTQYF.

The chain links TRBV25-1 to TRBJ2-7; the match to TRBD2 covers 8 bases. The V gene's germline CDR1 is MGHDK and CDR2 SYGVNS. The CDR3 runs to 14 residues. The V segment lost 8 bases and the J segment 4 bases; nucleotides outside the gene matches: 10. CDR3 DNA sequence: TGTGCCAGCGTCCCTTTAGCGGGGATTTACGAGCAGTACTTC. Amino acids: CASVPLAGIYEQYF.

This clone was seen a few times. The rearrangement uses TRBV7-8 and TRBJ1-1; D ambiguous. V dropped 1 base and J dropped 0 bases, with 6 bases sitting between them. The germline V gene encodes CDR1 SGHVS and CDR2 FQNEAQ. CDR3 length: 14 residues. Written as DNA, the CDR3 is TGTGCCAGCAGCTTAGAGTTCTTGAACACTGAAGCTTTCTTT. This sequence encodes CASSLEFLNTEAFF.